In its sample, the clone carrying this T cell receptor beta chain was seen many times. Sequencing libraries for TCR beta were prepared with iRepertoire HTBI primers and Arm-PCR of CDR3 regions. TCRdb itself ran the multiplex PCR reads through MiXCR, one entry per CDR3 protein. The sample comprises more than 450,000 distinct CDR3 sequences, 9.5% to 15% of which are singletons, and approximately 9.6% rests with the top ten. This sample's time point: newly diagnosed GD, antithyroid drugs for less than 3 months. Construction of the TCR library relied on RNA isolated from PBMCs. This entry is derived from a study of regulatory T cells in long-lasting Graves disease. Per germline, CDR1 SGHVS and CDR2 FQNEAQ. This CDR3 is built from 15 residues. V was cut by 5 bases and J by 7 bases, with 15 bases left in between. These same data were also listed under a study on T cells in Graves' hyperthyroidism and ophthalmopathy.

The sample in question was peripheral blood mononuclear cells (PBMCs), obtained at new diagnosis, from a patient treated with antithyroid drugs. V and J are TRBV7-8 and TRBJ1-6; D is unclear. This TCR was recovered from a woman younger than 45 with Graves disease. The CDR3 here is CASSPISGVNSPLHF. The CDR3 DNA reads TGTGCCAGCAGCCCGATATCAGGTGTCAATTCACCCCTCCACTTT. The entire variable domain, with the rest obtained from reference TRBV7-8 and TRBJ1-6, is as follows: GAGVSQSPRYKVAKRGQDVALRCDPISGHVSLFWYQQALGQGPEFLTYFQNEAQLDKSGLPSDRFFAERPEGSVSTLKIQRTQQEDSAVYLCASSPISGVNSPLHFGNGTRLTVT.